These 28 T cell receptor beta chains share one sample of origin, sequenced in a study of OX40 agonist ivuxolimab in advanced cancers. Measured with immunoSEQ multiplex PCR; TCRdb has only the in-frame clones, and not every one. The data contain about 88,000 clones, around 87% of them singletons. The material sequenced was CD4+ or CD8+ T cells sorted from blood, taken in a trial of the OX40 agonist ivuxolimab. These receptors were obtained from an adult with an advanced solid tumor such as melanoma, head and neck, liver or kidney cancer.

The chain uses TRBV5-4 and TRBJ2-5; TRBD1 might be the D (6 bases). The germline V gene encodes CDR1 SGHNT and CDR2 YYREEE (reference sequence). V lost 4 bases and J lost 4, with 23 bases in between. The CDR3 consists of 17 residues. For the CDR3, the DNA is TGTGCCAGCAGCCGAACAGGGACCCCCCAAGCTCGAGAGACCCAGTACTTC. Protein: CASSRTGTPQARETQYF.

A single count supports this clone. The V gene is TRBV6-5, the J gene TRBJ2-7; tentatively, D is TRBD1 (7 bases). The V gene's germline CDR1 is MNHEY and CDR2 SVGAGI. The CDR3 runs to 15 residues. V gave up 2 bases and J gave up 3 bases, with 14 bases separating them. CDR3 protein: CASSYGGTAVYEQYF. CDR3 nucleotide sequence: TGTGCCAGCAGTTACGGCGGGACAGCGGTCTACGAGCAGTACTTC.

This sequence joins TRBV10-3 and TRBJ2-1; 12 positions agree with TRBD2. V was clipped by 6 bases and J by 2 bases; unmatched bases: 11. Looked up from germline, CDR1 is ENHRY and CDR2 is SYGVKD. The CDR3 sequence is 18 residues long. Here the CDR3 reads CAISTGTSGFDAYNEQFF. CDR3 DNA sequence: TGTGCCATCAGCACCGGGACTAGCGGGTTTGACGCCTACAATGAGCAGTTCTTC.

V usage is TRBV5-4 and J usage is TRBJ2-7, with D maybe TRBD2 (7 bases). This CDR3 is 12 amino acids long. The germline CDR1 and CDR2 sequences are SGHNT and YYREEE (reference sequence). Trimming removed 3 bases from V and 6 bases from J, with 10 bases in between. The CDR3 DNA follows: TGTGCCAGCAGCTGGGGGGGCGGCGAGCAGTACTTC. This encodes CASSWGGGEQYF.

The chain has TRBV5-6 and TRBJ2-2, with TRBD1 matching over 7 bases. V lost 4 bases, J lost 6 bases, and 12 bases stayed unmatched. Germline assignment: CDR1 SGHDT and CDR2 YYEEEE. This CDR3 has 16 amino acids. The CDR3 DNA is TGTGCCAGCAGCCCCCGGGACAGACCTGGGCCCGGGGAGCTGTTTTTT. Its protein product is CASSPRDRPGPGELFF.

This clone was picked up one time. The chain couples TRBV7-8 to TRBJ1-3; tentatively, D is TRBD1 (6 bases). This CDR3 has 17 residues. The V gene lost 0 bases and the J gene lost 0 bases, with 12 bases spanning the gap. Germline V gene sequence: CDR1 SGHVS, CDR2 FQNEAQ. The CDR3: CASSLAPDSSSGNTIYF. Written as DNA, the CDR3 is TGTGCCAGCAGCTTAGCGCCGGACAGTTCCTCTGGAAACACCATATATTTT.

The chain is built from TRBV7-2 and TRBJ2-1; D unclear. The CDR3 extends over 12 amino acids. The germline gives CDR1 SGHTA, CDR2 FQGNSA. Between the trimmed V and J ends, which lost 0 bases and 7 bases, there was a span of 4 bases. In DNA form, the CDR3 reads TGTGCCAGCAGCTTAGCTGTAAATGAGCAGTTCTTC. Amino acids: CASSLAVNEQFF.

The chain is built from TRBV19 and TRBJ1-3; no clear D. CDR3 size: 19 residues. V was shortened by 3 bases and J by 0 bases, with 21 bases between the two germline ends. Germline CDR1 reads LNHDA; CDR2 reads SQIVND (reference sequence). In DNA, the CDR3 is TGTGCCAGTAGTATCAACATTCCCGGCGCCGCCTACTCTGGAAACACCATATATTTT. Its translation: CASSINIPGAAYSGNTIYF.

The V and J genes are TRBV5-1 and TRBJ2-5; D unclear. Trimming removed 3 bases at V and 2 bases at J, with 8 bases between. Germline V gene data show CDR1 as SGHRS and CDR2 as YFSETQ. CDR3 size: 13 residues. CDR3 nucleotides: TGCGCCAGCAGCTGGGATCAGCAAGAGACCCAGTACTTC. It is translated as CASSWDQQETQYF. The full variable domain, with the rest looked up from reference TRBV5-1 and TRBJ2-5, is KAGVTQTPRYLIKTRGQQVTLSCSPISGHRSVSWYQQTPGQGLQFLFEYFSETQRNKGNFPGRFSGRQFSNSRSEMNVSTLELGDSALYLCASSWDQQETQYFGPGTRLLVL.

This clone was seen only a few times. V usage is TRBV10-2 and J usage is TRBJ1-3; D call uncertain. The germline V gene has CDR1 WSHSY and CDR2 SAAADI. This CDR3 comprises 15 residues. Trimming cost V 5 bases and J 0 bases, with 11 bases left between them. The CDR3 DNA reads TGCGCCAGCAGTCCCGTCATGGTCTCTGGAAACACCATATATTTT. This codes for CASSPVMVSGNTIYF.

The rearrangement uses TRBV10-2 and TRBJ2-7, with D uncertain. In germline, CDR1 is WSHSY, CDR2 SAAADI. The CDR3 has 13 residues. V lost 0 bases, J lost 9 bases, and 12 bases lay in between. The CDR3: CASSESSQVGQYF. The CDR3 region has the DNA TGCGCCAGCAGTGAGTCGAGTCAGGTGGGGCAGTACTTC.

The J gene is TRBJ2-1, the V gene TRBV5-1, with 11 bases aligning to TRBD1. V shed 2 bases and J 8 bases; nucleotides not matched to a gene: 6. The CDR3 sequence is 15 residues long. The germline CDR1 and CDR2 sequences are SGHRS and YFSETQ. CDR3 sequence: CASSLGDRGFDEQFF. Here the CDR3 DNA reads TGCGCCAGCAGCTTAGGGGACAGGGGGTTCGATGAGCAGTTCTTC.

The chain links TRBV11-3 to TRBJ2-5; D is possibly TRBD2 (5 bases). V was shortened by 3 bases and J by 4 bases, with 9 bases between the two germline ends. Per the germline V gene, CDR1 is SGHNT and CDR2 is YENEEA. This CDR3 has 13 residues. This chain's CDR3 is CASSFGVGETQYF. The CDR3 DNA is TGTGCCAGCAGCTTCGGGGTTGGAGAGACCCAGTACTTC.

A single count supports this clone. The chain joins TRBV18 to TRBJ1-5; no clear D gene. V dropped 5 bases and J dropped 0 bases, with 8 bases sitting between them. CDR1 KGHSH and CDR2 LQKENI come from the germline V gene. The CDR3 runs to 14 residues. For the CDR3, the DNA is TGTGCCAGCTCAGGGCAGGTTAGCAATCAGCCCCAGCATTTT. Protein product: CASSGQVSNQPQHF.

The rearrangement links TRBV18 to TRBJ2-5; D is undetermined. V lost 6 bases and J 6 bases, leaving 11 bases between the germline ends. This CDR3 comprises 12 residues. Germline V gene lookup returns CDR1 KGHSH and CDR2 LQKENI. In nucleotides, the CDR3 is TGTGCCAGCTCCACGGATCGGAAGACCCAGTACTTC. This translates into CASSTDRKTQYF.

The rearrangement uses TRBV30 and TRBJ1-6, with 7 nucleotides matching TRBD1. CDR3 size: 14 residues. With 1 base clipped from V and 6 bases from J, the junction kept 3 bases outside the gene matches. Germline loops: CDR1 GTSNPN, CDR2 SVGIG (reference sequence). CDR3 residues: CAWSEGQPNSPLHF. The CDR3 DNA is TGTGCCTGGAGTGAGGGACAGCCTAATTCACCCCTCCACTTT.

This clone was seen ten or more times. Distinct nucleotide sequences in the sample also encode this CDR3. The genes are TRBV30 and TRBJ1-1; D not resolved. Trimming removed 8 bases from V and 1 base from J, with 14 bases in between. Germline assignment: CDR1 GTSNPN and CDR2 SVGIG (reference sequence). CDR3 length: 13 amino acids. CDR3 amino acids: CAPFHRENTEAFF. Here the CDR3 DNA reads TGTGCCCCCTTCCACCGGGAGAACACTGAAGCTTTCTTT.

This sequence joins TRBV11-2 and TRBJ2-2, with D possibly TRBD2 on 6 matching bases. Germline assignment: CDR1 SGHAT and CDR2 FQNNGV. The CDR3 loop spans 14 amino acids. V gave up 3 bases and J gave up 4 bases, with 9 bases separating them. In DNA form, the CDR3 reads TGTGCCAGCAGCTTGGGGGGTTTCACCGGGGAGCTGTTTTTT. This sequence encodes CASSLGGFTGELFF.

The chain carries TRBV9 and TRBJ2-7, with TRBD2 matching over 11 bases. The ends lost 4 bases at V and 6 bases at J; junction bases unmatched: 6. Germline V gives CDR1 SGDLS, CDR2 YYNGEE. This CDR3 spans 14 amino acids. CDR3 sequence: CASSPGLAEAEQYF. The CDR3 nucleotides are TGTGCCAGCAGCCCGGGACTAGCGGAGGCCGAGCAGTACTTC.

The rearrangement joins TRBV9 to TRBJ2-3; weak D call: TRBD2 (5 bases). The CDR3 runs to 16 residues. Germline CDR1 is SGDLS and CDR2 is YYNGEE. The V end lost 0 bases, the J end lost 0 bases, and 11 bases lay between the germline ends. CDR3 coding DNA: TGTGCCAGCAGCGTAGAGGCAGGAGGTAGCACAGATACGCAGTATTTT. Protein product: CASSVEAGGSTDTQYF.

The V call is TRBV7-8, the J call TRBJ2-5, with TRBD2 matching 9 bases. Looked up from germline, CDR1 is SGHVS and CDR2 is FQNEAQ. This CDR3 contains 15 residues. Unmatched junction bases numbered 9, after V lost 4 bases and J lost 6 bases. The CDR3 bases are TGTGCCAGCAGCTCAGACGGGGCGGGGGGGAAGACCCAGTACTTC. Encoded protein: CASSSDGAGGKTQYF.

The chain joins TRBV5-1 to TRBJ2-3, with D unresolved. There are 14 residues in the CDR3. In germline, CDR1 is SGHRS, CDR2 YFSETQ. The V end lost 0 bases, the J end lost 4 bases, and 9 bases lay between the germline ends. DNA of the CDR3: TGCGCCAGCAGCTTGGAGGGCCAGGCAGATACGCAGTATTTT. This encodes CASSLEGQADTQYF.

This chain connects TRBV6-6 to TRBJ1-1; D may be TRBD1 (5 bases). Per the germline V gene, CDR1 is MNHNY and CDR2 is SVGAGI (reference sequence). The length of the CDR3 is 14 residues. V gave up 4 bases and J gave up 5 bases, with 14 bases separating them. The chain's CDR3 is CASSSGTLGTEAFF. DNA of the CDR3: TGTGCCAGCAGTTCAGGGACTTTAGGGACTGAAGCTTTCTTT.

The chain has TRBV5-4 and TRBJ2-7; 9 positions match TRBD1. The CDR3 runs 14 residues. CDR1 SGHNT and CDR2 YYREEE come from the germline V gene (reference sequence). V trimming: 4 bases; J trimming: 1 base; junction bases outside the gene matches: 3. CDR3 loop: CASSAGTGSYEQYF. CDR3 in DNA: TGTGCCAGCAGCGCCGGGACAGGGTCCTACGAGCAGTACTTC.

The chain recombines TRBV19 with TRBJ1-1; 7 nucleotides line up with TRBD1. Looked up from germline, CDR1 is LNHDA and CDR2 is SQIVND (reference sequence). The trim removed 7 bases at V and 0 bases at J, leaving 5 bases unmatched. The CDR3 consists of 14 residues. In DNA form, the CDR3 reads TGTGCCAGTAACACAGGGGCGTTGAACACTGAAGCTTTCTTT. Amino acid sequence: CASNTGALNTEAFF.

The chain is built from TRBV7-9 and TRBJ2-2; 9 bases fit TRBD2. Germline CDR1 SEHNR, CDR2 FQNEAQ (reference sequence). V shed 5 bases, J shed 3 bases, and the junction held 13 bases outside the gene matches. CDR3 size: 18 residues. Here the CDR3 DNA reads TGTGCCAGCAGCCCCGACGGAGGGCTAGCGGGACACACCGGGGAGCTGTTTTTT. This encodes CASSPDGGLAGHTGELFF.

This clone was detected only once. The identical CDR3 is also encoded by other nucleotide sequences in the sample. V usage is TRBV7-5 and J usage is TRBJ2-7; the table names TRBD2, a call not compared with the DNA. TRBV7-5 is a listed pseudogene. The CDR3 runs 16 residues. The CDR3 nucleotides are TGCGTCAGAAGCTTAGGGCTAGCGGGAGAGGAGTACGAGCAGTACTTC. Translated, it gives CVRSLGLAGEEYEQYF.

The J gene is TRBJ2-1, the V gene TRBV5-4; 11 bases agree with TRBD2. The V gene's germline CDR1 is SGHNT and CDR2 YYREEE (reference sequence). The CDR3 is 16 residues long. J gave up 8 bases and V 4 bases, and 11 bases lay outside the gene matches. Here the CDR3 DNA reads TGTGCCAGCAGCCCCGATCCTAGCGGGAGGTCGTATGAGCAGTTCTTC. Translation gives CASSPDPSGRSYEQFF.